The clone carrying this T cell receptor beta chain was counted a few times. The antigen remains unidentified. Assay: immunoSEQ multiplex PCR; the TCRdb copy retains only in-frame clones and omits some. Counted here are more than 85,000 clones, 85% to 95% occurring once; the ten biggest clones make up about 0.072%. The data derive from a study of graft-versus-host responses after intestinal transplantation. The overall study: In this cohort, recipients had multivisceral, liver-intestinal, or isolated intestinal transplants.

CDR3 length: 13 amino acids. Germline CDR1 is LGHNA and CDR2 is YNFKEQ. Trimming shortened V by 4 bases and J by 7 bases, and 11 bases separated the two germline ends. The clonotype originates from a human donor who was the organ donor for an intestinal transplant. The V gene is TRBV4-2, the J gene TRBJ2-1; D not certain. This material consisted of unstimulated CD8+ T cells sorted from spleen or lymph node cells, taken before transplant. The CDR3 nucleotides are TGTGCCAGCAGCCGCAACTACGGAAATGAGCAGTTCTTC. Protein product: CASSRNYGNEQFF.